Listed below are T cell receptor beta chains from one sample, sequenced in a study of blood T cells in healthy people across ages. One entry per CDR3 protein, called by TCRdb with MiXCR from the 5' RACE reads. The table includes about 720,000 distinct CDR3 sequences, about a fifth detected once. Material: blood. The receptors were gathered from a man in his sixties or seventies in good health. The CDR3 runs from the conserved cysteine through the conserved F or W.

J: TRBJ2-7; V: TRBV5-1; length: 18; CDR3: CASSLGRERLTGASEQYF
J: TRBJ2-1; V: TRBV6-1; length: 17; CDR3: CASSEALLANSYNEQFF
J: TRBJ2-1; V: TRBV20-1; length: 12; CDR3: CSARANYNEQFF
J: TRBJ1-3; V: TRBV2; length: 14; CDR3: CASGSGNSGNTIYF
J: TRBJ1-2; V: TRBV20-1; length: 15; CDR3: CSARDDATGTYGYTF
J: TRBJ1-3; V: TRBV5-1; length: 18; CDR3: CASSLEISGVLTGNTIYF
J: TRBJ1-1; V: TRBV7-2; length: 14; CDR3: CASSPRNRGTEAFF
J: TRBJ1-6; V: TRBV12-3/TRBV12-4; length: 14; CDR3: CASSQGWYNSPLHF
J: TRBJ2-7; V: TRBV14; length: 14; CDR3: CASSHRHGAYEQYF
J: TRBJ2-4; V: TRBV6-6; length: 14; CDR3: CASSYSAKRDIQYF
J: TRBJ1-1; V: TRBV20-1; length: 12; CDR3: CSAGDWDSAAFF
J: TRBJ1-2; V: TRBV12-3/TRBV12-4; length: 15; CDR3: CASSLRGTGFAGYTF
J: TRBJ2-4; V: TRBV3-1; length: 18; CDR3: CASSPGQDFEVVKNIQYF
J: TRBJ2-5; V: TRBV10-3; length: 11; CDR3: CAISEWETQYF
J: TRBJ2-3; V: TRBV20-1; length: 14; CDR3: CSAVPGGGTDTQYF
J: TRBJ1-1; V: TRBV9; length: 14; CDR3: CASSPLSGRSEAFF
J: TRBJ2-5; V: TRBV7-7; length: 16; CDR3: CASSSLTGGIQETQYF
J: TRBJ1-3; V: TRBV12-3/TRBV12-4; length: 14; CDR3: CASNFGRTGNTIYF
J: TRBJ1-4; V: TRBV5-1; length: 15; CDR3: CASSFGDRGDEKLFF
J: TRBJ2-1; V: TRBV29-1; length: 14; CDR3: CSVPSGSPYNEQFF
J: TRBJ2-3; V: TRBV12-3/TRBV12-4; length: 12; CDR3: CASSLSPGTQYF
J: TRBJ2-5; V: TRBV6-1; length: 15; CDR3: CASSEGGGAVETQYF
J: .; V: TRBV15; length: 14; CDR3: CATSRQGGFYEQYF
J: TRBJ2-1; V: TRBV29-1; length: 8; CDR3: CSVGEQFF
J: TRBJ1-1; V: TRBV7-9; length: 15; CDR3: CASSLGSWLNTEAFF
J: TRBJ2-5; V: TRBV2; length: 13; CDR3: CASQMTSWETQYF
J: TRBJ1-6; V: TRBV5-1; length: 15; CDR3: CASSLVVRDNSPLHF
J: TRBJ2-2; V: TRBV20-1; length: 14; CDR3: CSAQRGWNTGELFF
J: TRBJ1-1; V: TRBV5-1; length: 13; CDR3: CASSRRDGTEAFF
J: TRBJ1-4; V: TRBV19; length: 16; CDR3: CASSIFSKATNEKLFF
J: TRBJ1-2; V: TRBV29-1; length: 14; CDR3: CSVGVSRDSYGYTF
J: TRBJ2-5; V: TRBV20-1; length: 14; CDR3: CSAREGTGGRAQYF